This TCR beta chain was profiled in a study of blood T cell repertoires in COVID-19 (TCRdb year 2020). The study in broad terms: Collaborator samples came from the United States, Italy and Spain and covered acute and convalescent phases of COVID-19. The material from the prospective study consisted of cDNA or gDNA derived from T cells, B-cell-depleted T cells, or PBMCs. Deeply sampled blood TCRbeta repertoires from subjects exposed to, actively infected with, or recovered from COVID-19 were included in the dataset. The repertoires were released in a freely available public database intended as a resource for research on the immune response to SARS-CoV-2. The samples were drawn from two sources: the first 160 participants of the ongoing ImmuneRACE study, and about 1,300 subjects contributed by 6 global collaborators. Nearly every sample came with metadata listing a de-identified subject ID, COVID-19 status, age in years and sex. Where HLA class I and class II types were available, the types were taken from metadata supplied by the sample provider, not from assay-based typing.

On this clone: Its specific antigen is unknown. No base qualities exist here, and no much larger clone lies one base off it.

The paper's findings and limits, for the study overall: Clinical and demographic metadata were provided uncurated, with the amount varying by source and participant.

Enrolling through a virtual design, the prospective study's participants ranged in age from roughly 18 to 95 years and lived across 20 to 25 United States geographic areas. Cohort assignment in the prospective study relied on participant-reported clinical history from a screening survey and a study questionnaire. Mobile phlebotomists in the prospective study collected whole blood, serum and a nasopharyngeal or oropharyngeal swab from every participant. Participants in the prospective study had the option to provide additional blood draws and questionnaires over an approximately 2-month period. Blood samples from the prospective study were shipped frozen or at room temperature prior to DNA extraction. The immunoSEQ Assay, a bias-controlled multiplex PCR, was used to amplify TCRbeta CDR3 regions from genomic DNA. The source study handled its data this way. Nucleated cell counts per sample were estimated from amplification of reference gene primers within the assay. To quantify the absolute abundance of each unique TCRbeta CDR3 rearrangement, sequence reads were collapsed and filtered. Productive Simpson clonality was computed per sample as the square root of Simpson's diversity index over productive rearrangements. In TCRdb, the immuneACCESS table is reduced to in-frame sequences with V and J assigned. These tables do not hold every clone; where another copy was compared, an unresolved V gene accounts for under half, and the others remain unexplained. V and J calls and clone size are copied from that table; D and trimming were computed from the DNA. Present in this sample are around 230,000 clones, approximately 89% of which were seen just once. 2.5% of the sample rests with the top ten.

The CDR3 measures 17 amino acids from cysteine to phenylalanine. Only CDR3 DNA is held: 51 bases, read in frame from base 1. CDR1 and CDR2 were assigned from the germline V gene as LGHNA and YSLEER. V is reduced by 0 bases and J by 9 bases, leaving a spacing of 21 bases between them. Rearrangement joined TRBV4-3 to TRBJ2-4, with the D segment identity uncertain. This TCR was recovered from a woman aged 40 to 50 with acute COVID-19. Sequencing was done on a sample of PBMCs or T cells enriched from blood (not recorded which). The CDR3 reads CASSQDIPSGSISIQYF. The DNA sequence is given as TGCGCCAGCAGCCAAGATATACCCTCGGGTTCTATAAGCATTCAGTACTTC.